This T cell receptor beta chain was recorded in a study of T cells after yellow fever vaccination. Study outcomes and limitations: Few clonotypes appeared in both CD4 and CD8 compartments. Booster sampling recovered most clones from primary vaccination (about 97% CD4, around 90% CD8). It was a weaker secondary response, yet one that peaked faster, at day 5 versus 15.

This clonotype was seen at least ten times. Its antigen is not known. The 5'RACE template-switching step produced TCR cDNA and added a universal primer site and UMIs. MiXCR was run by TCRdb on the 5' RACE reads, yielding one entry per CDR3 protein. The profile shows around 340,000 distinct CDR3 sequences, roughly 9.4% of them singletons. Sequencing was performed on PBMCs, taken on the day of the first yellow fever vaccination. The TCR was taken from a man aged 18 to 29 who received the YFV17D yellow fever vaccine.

CDR3 region: CASGSRGSTNEKLFF. The CDR3 DNA follows: TGCGCCAGCGGCAGCCGGGGCTCAACTAATGAAAAACTGTTTTTT. The chain joins TRBV5-1 to TRBJ1-4; possibly TRBD1 for D (5 bases). The germline CDR1 and CDR2 sequences are SGHRS and YFSETQ. With 7 bases removed from V and 0 bases from J, the gap between germline ends came to 13 bases. CDR3 length: 15 amino acids.